This T cell receptor (beta chain) was sequenced for a study of blood T cell repertoires in COVID-19. For the study at large: COVID-19 samples, acute and convalescent, were from the United States, Italy and Spain. The cDNA or gDNA used as material had been derived from T cells, B-cell-depleted T cells, or PBMCs.

This table comes from immunoSEQ multiplex PCR, and its TCRdb copy is limited to in-frame clones, with some not included. The table lists 75,000 to 85,000 clones, 88% of them singletons, with over 35% in the top ten. The CDR3 totals 15 residues. The V gene's germline CDR1 is SGDLS and CDR2 YYNGEE. After removal of 0 bases from V and 6 bases from J, the junction contained 8 bases not matched to a gene. This chain links TRBV9 with TRBJ1-2, with 7 positions matching TRBD1. The sample taken for sequencing was peripheral blood. This receptor was taken from a human donor in a cohort sampled during active COVID-19. The DNA for the CDR3 is TGTGCCAGCAGCGTAGATCCAACAGGGGACGATGGCTACACCTTC. Amino acid sequence: CASSVDPTGDDGYTF.